A selection of T cell receptor beta chains follows, all from one sample in a study of blood T cell repertoires in COVID-19. The repertoire was sequenced with immunoSEQ multiplex PCR; TCRdb's copy has only in-frame clones and lacks some. The table has around 250,000 clones, approximately 89% seen once. Sequenced: PBMCs or T cells enriched from blood (not recorded which). These TCRs come from a woman aged 40 to 50 with acute COVID-19. The CDR3 runs from the conserved cysteine through the conserved F or W. Each record gives: CDR3 DNA, CDR3 protein, J gene, D gene, V gene, clone size. D genes are given only for firm matches. The size entry is marked missing in some rows and otherwise reads once, few, many or a size class.

TGTGCCAGTACCCCGGGGCGGGGAACCTACGAGCAGTACTTC	CASTPGRGTYEQYF	TRBJ2-7	-	TRBV19	-
TGTGCCAGCAGCAAAGATCTCCTAGCGGGTGTCTCCTACGAGCAGTACTTC	CASSKDLLAGVSYEQYF	TRBJ2-7	-	TRBV21-1	-
TGCGCCAGCAGTGAGTCGCCGGCGGGGTACAATGAGCAGTTCTTC	CASSESPAGYNEQFF	TRBJ2-1	-	TRBV10-1	-
TGCGCCAGCAGCATCGGACTAGCGGGAGCAAGGGAGCTGTTTTTT	CASSIGLAGARELFF	TRBJ2-2	TRBD2	TRBV5-1	-
TGTGCCAGCAGCCAACAATCCGGGACTAGCAGATACAATGAGCAGTTCTTC	CASSQQSGTSRYNEQFF	TRBJ2-1	TRBD2	TRBV13	-
TGCGCCAGCAGCCAAGAATGGACAGGGAGCGGGACCGGGGAGCTGTTTTTT	CASSQEWTGSGTGELFF	TRBJ2-2	TRBD1	TRBV4-3	-
TGTGCCAGCAGCTTGGCCGAGTACAGGGTACGTGAAAAACTGTTTTTT	CASSLAEYRVREKLFF	TRBJ1-4	-	TRBV5-8	-
TGTGCCAAAAAGAATGGGACACGGGTCCAGCTGGGGCTTTGTCAGCCCCAGCATTTT	CAKKNGTRVQLGLCQPQHF	TRBJ1-5	-	TRBV10-3	-
TGCGCCAGCAGCCCGAACCTCGGGACAGGGAGAGAGACCCAGTACTTC	CASSPNLGTGRETQYF	TRBJ2-5	TRBD1	TRBV5-1	-
TGTGCCATACGGACCTCGGCAGGGGATGAGCAGTTCTTC	CAIRTSAGDEQFF	TRBJ2-1	-	TRBV10-3	-
TGTGCCAGCAGCTTACGGCTAGCGGACAATGAGCAGTTCTTC	CASSLRLADNEQFF	TRBJ2-1	TRBD2	TRBV11-2	-
TGTGCCAGCAGCCAAGATACCGTGAGAACTGAAGCTTTCTTT	CASSQDTVRTEAFF	TRBJ1-1	-	TRBV3-1/TRBV3-2	-
TGTGCAAGTCGCCCTACCGTAAGGGGTACCTACAATGAGCAGTTCTTC	CASRPTVRGTYNEQFF	TRBJ2-1	-	TRBV12-2	-
TGTGCCAGCAGCCCGGGGACAGGGACAACTAATGAAAAACTGTTTTTT	CASSPGTGTTNEKLFF	TRBJ1-4	TRBD1	TRBV11-3	few
TGTGCCAGTAGAGGAAGGGGACAGGGTAGAACTAATGAAAAACTGTTTTTT	CASRGRGQGRTNEKLFF	TRBJ1-4	TRBD1	TRBV19	-
TGTGCCAGCTCACCCCCGGGACTAGGAAATGGGAATGAGCAGTTCTTC	CASSPPGLGNGNEQFF	TRBJ2-1	TRBD2	TRBV18	-
TGTGCCAGCTCCCAAACAGGGGGCGCAAATCAGCCCCAGCATTTT	CASSQTGGANQPQHF	TRBJ1-5	TRBD1	TRBV18	-
TGTGCCAGCAGCCAAGATATCGGTGCCAACCAAGAGACCCAGTACTTC	CASSQDIGANQETQYF	TRBJ2-5	-	TRBV14	-
TGTGCCAGTAGTATAGTTCCAGGGGTCATAGGCAATGAGCAGTTCTTC	CASSIVPGVIGNEQFF	TRBJ2-1	-	TRBV19	-
TGTGCCAGCAGTGAAAGCCTAGCGGGACGCGAGCAGTACTTC	CASSESLAGREQYF	TRBJ2-7	TRBD2	TRBV2	few
TGCAGCGTTATTCGGACAGGGGGTTTGGATGGCTACACCTTC	CSVIRTGGLDGYTF	TRBJ1-2	TRBD1	TRBV29-1	-
TGTGCCAGCAGACAGGGGATGGGCTATGGCTACACCTTC	CASRQGMGYGYTF	TRBJ1-2	TRBD1	TRBV27	-
TGTGCCAGCAGCTTGGGACTAGCGGGAGGAACAGATACGCAGTATTTT	CASSLGLAGGTDTQYF	TRBJ2-3	TRBD2	TRBV5-5	-
TGTGCCTCCGGGCGGGAGGTGAACACTGAAGCTTTCTTT	CASGREVNTEAFF	TRBJ1-1	-	TRBV10-3	-
TGTGCCAGCAGTTACTGGAGGGGTGAAGCTTTCTTT	CASSYWRGEAFF	TRBJ1-1	-	TRBV6-2/TRBV6-3	-
TGTGCCAGCAGCTCAGACAGGGGTAATGAAAAACTGTTTTTT	CASSSDRGNEKLFF	TRBJ1-4	TRBD1	TRBV7-9	-
TGTGCCAGCAGTCCTTCCATACTGCTGAGTGAAAAACTGTTTTTT	CASSPSILLSEKLFF	TRBJ1-4	-	TRBV27	-
TGTGCCAGCAGCTCACAGACAGGGCCCAACACTGAAGCTTTCTTT	CASSSQTGPNTEAFF	TRBJ1-1	TRBD1	TRBV5-4	-
TGTGCCAGCAGACCTATCTCGGGACTAGCATCCTACGAGCAGTACTTC	CASRPISGLASYEQYF	TRBJ2-7	TRBD2	TRBV27	-
TGTGCCACCAACAGACCGGATCGGTTAAGGGAGCAGTACTTC	CATNRPDRLREQYF	TRBJ2-7	-	TRBV24-1	-
TGTGCCAGCAGCTACCGGCCGGGGGCCTACGAGCAGTACTTC	CASSYRPGAYEQYF	TRBJ2-7	-	TRBV11-2	-
TGTGCCTCGGTGGGGGGGCTTGAAAAACTGTTTTTT	CASVGGLEKLFF	TRBJ1-4	-	TRBV30	-
TGTGCCACCAGTGACGCAGGGACAACTCGCAATCAGCCCCAGCATTTT	CATSDAGTTRNQPQHF	TRBJ1-5	-	TRBV24-1	-
TGTGCCAGCTCACCCGGGACAGGGGTTGACTATGGCTACACCTTC	CASSPGTGVDYGYTF	TRBJ1-2	TRBD1	TRBV18	-
TGTGCCAGCAGCTTATATTCAGGCTCTGGAAACACCATATATTTT	CASSLYSGSGNTIYF	TRBJ1-3	-	TRBV7-2	-
TGTGCCAGCAGCTTGGACTTCACCTCAGGGGGTTATGGCTACACCTTC	CASSLDFTSGGYGYTF	TRBJ1-2	TRBD1	TRBV5-4	-
TGTGCCAGCAGCCAGACAGGGGGCAACACTGAAGCTTTCTTT	CASSQTGGNTEAFF	TRBJ1-1	TRBD1	TRBV3-1/TRBV3-2	-
TGTGCCAGCAGCGCAGGGCAAGAGACCCAGTACTTC	CASSAGQETQYF	TRBJ2-5	-	TRBV11-1	-
TGTGCCAGCAGCGCGCTATCCTACGAGCAGTACTTC	CASSALSYEQYF	TRBJ2-7	-	TRBV7-9	-
TGTGCCAGTAGTCTAGGGACAGCCCAAGAGACCCAGTACTTC	CASSLGTAQETQYF	TRBJ2-5	TRBD1	TRBV19	-
TGTGCCAGCAGTTACTCGGAGAATCAGCCCCAGCATTTT	CASSYSENQPQHF	TRBJ1-5	-	TRBV6-2/TRBV6-3	-
TGTGCCAGCAGTGACTCCCCACAGGGTACCCTGGGCTACACCTTC	CASSDSPQGTLGYTF	TRBJ1-2	-	TRBV6-4	once
TGTGCCAGCAGCCAAGTCATTAGCGGGGCCTCGGGAGATGAGCAGTTCTTC	CASSQVISGASGDEQFF	TRBJ2-1	TRBD2	TRBV3-1/TRBV3-2	-
TGCGCCAGCAGTTCCGGGACAGGGGAAGAGACCCAGTACTTC	CASSSGTGEETQYF	TRBJ2-5	TRBD1	TRBV5-1	-
TGTGCCAGCAGTGAGCTAGCGGGAAAAGATACGCAGTATTTT	CASSELAGKDTQYF	TRBJ2-3	TRBD2	TRBV2	-
TGTGCCAGTGCCCCGGGGGCTGGGGCCAACGTCCTGACTTTC	CASAPGAGANVLTF	TRBJ2-6	-	TRBV19	-
TGCAGCGTTGGCCTTGGTTTGAGCCTAGCGGACTATGGCTACACCTTC	CSVGLGLSLADYGYTF	TRBJ1-2	-	TRBV29-1	-
TGTGCCAGCAGCTGGTCAGGGGATAGCAATCAGCCCCAGCATTTT	CASSWSGDSNQPQHF	TRBJ1-5	-	TRBV5-5	-
TGTGCCAGCAGCCTGGACCTGCGGGGGACGAGCACAGATACGCAGTATTTT	CASSLDLRGTSTDTQYF	TRBJ2-3	TRBD2	TRBV5-4	-
TGCAGTGCTAGTGTACTAGCGGGAGGATCCTACAATGAGCAGTTCTTC	CSASVLAGGSYNEQFF	TRBJ2-1	TRBD2	TRBV20-1	-
TGTGCCAGCAGTTTACTGGCGGGAGCCACCAGGGAGCAGTTCTTC	CASSLLAGATREQFF	TRBJ2-1	TRBD2	TRBV28	-